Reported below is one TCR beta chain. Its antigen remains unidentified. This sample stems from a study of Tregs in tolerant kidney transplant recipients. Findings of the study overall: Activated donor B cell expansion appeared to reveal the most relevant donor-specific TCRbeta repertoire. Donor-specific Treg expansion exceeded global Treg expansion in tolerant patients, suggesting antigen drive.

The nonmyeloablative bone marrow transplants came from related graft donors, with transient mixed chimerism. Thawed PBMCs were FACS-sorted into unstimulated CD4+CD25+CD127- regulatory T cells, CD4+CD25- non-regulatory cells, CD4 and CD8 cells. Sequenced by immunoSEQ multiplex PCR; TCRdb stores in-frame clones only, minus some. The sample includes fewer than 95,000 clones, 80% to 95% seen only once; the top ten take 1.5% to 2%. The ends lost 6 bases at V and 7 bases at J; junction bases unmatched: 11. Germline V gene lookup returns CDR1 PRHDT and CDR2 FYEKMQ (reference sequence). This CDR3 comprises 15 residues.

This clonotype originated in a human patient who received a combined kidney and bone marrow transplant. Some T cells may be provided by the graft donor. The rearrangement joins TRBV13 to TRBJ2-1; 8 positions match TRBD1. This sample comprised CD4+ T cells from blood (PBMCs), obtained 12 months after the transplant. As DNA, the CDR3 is TGTGCCAGCAGTCGACAGGGGACTTCGCTAAATGAGCAGTTCTTC. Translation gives CASSRQGTSLNEQFF.